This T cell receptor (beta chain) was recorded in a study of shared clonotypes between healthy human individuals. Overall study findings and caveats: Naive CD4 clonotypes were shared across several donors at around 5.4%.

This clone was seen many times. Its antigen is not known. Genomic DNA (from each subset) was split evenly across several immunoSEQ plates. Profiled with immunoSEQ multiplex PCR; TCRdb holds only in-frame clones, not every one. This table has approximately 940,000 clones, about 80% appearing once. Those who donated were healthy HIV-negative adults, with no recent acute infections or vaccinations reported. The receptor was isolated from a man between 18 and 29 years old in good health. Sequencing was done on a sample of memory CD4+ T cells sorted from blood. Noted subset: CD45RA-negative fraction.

The CDR3 protein is CAWRALGNEQFF. CDR3 in DNA: TGTGCCTGGAGAGCTCTGGGTAATGAGCAGTTCTTC. The chain combines TRBV30 with TRBJ2-1; no clear D gene. CDR3 length: 12 amino acids. Germline lookup yields CDR1 GTSNPN and CDR2 SVGIG (reference sequence). Between the trimmed V and J ends, which lost 3 bases and 7 bases, there was a span of 10 bases.